Presented here are 10 T cell receptor beta chains from one specimen sequenced in a study of monozygotic twins with inflammatory bowel disease. Following a re-call of the 5' RACE reads, TCRdb has one entry per CDR3 protein and lacks DNA. The sample table sets out about 140,000 distinct CDR3 sequences. Sequenced sample: blood. Receptors were obtained from a human donor with ulcerative colitis or Crohn's disease, or a healthy co-twin of an affected twin (not recorded which).

V gene TRBV20-1 combines with J gene TRBJ1-1; the TCRdb D gene call, TRBD1, has no DNA to confirm it. The CDR3 extends over 14 amino acids. CDR1 and CDR2 from the germline V gene are DFQATT and SNEGSKA (reference sequence). The CDR3 loop is CSAREGKGSAEAFF.

The V call is TRBV24-1, the J call TRBJ2-3; TCRdb returns TRBD1, unconfirmable since there is no DNA. Germline V gene data show CDR1 as KGHDR and CDR2 as SFDVKD. The CDR3 sequence is 13 residues long. CDR3 sequence reads: CATSDFNSPTQYF.

The V gene is TRBV20-1, the J gene TRBJ1-2. CDR3 length: 12 amino acids. Germline V gene lookup returns CDR1 DFQATT and CDR2 SNEGSKA (reference sequence). CDR3 in amino acids: CSARGRTYGYTF.

The chain links TRBV5-4 to TRBJ1-6; TCRdb picks TRBD1, but there is no DNA to check that call. In germline, CDR1 is SGHNT, CDR2 YYREEE (reference sequence). The CDR3 spans 15 residues. This CDR3 is CASSTPGQGDSPLHF.

The rearrangement uses TRBV11-2 and TRBJ2-5; without DNA, the TCRdb call of TRBD1 cannot be checked. The CDR3 contains 15 residues. Germline CDR1 is SGHAT and CDR2 is FQNNGV. The CDR3 spells CASRSRGHVRPTQYF.

The chain is built from TRBV5-1 and TRBJ2-1; TCRdb picks TRBD2, but there is no DNA to check that call. CDR1 and CDR2 (germline): SGHRS, YFSETQ. This CDR3 spans 13 amino acids. The CDR3 reads CASSRVGGGEQFF.

V is TRBV7-8 and J is TRBJ2-5. Germline assignment: CDR1 SGHVS and CDR2 FQNEAQ. The CDR3 is 14 residues long. The CDR3 here is CASGLRLVQETQYF.

The rearrangement links TRBV7-8 to TRBJ2-5. Per the germline V gene, CDR1 is SGHVS and CDR2 is FQNEAQ. The CDR3 covers 13 residues. The CDR3 reads CASSLVGVETQYF.

V gene TRBV11-1 combines with J gene TRBJ2-3; TCRdb lists TRBD1, though no DNA is available to test this call. Germline values: CDR1 SGHAT, CDR2 FQDESV (reference sequence). This CDR3 has 18 amino acids. The CDR3: CASSLEGPGTGYPDTQYF.

This chain uses TRBV20-1 with TRBJ2-3; TCRdb outputs TRBD1, but without DNA this stays unchecked. Germline V gene sequence: CDR1 DFQATT, CDR2 SNEGSKA (reference sequence). The CDR3 consists of 16 residues. CDR3 loop: CSVRTGGGGGTDTQYF.